Reported below is one TCR beta chain. This clonotype was detected only a few times. The antigen this receptor binds is unknown. No clone much larger than this one lies a single base away; base qualities are absent. CDR3 length: 12 amino acids, cysteine to phenylalanine. Here the CDR3 DNA is all that survives: 36 bases in frame from base 1. The germline V gene (reference sequence) supplies CDR1 MNHNY and CDR2 SVGAGI. The trim is 5 bases for V and 6 bases for J, with a gap of 7 bases between the germline ends. This sample is drawn from a study of CD8 T cells in ankylosing spondylitis (dated by TCRdb to about 2017). Regarding the study in general: To find TCR variants linked to disease, the study profiled T cell receptor beta repertoires in ankylosing spondylitis patients and healthy donors. The whole study cohort included over a hundred healthy donors and under 30 ankylosing spondylitis patients. Samples of peripheral blood were taken, and for ankylosing spondylitis patients, synovial fluid was collected as well. Overall results and qualifications from the work: Blood from ankylosing spondylitis patients appeared to be characterized by a TCR beta motif made up of several highly homologous amino acid variants. The disease-linked clones showed a CD8+ phenotype and occurred at relatively low frequencies in peripheral blood. The disease-linked clones were reported to be significantly enriched in matched synovial fluid samples from ankylosing spondylitis patients. Some of the motif variants had been reported before in the synovial fluid and blood of reactive arthritis patients, a finding that suggests common disease-initiation mechanisms.

Sequenced on an Illumina HiSeq 2500. Quantitative 5'-RACE with molecular barcodes was the method used to prepare the TCR beta libraries. On the authors' methods: Disease-linked TCR variants were identified with a new computational method built on a probabilistic model of VDJ rearrangement. The public sequencing data were trimmed at Q25 with fastp and processed into clonotypes with MiXCR by TCRdb, which kept only in-frame beta chains. One record per CDR3 amino acid sequence lists the most common genes and DNA. TCRdb's processing, not the study's, gives the V and J calls here. In all, the sample holds approximately 140,000 distinct CDR3 sequences, and around 42% of those were seen once. The ten largest clones represent around 15% of the sample. Synovial fluid samples were paired with blood samples taken from the same ankylosing spondylitis patients.

This sequence was found in a male donor with ankylosing spondylitis. The chain is encoded by TRBV6-6 joined to TRBJ2-2; no D gene call is confident. Sequenced sample: synovial fluid, either unsorted or a sorted T cell fraction (not recorded which). The CDR3 reads CASSGAAGELFF. The nucleotide sequence is TGTGCCAGCAGTGGTGCGGCCGGGGAGCTGTTTTTT.